The 27 T cell receptor beta chains below come from one sample, sequenced in a study of shared clonotypes between healthy human individuals. Profiling relied on immunoSEQ multiplex PCR, and the TCRdb table lists in-frame clones only, not all of them. The sample shows around 2,100,000 clones, about 95% of them seen only once. The naive CD8 population came from CD45RO-negative cells selected for CCR7, without terminally differentiated effector memory CD45RA+ cells. The sample comprised naive CD8+ T cells sorted from blood. The receptors here all came from a young man in good health.

This sequence joins TRBV15 and TRBJ2-7; maybe TRBD1 (5 bases). Trimming pared 8 bases from V and 2 bases from J, leaving 13 bases between. This CDR3 spans 13 amino acids. CDR1 and CDR2 from the germline V gene are LNHNV and YYDKDF (reference sequence). This chain's CDR3 is CATQDRSAYEQYF. CDR3 nucleotides: TGTGCCACCCAAGACAGATCTGCCTACGAGCAGTACTTC.

This chain joins TRBV6-5 and TRBJ2-5; 10 bases line up with TRBD2. The V and J ends lost 10 bases and 5 bases, in that order; junction bases with no gene match: 10. Germline-derived CDR1 and CDR2 are MNHEY and SVGAGI. This CDR3 spans 14 amino acids. CDR3 sequence: CATLPSGGAETQYF. The CDR3 region has the DNA TGTGCCACCCTCCCCAGCGGGGGGGCCGAGACCCAGTACTTC.

A word on this clone: In the same sample, other DNA sequences code for this CDR3. The chain recombines TRBV4-1 with TRBJ1-2; D is uncertain. There are 13 residues in the CDR3. Between the trimmed V and J ends, which lost 1 base and 2 bases, there was a span of 5 bases. Germline assignment: CDR1 MGHRA and CDR2 YSYEKL. The CDR3 region is CASSQVGNYGYTF. For the CDR3, the DNA is TGCGCCAGCAGCCAAGTTGGGAACTATGGCTACACCTTC.

The V call is TRBV10-3, the J call TRBJ2-7; the match to TRBD2 covers 7 bases. Trimming took 0 bases from V and 3 from J; bases not matched to a gene: 14. Germline V CDR1 and CDR2: ENHRY, SYGVKD. The CDR3 runs to 18 residues. The CDR3 is CAISESKGEGGPVYEQYF. The CDR3 DNA follows: TGTGCCATCAGTGAGTCGAAGGGTGAGGGAGGGCCGGTCTACGAGCAGTACTTC.

This clone was observed a single time. The chain links TRBV5-1 to TRBJ2-5, with D possibly TRBD1 on 6 matching bases. The CDR3 sequence is 16 residues long. Germline V lookup: CDR1 SGHRS, CDR2 YFSETQ. Trimming took 0 bases from V and 2 from J, leaving 14 bases between them. CDR3 sequence: CASSLGTERFQETQYF. CDR3 DNA: TGCGCCAGCAGCTTGGGGACAGAGAGATTTCAAGAGACCCAGTACTTC.

V is TRBV9 and J is TRBJ1-1; no firm D call. This CDR3 contains 14 residues. From germline, CDR1 is SGDLS and CDR2 YYNGEE. V lost 0 bases and J 6 bases, leaving 12 bases between the germline ends. The CDR3 loop reads CASSVAGEFAEAFF. CDR3 sequence (DNA): TGTGCCAGCAGCGTAGCTGGCGAGTTCGCTGAAGCTTTCTTT.

This chain uses TRBV29-1 with TRBJ2-1, with 11 bases that match TRBD2. Trimming cost V 0 bases and J 7 bases; bases outside gene matches: 5. Per germline, CDR1 SQVTM and CDR2 ANQGSEA. This CDR3 is 15 amino acids long. The CDR3 sequence: CSVEDLGTSGNEQFF. The CDR3 DNA sequence: TGCAGCGTTGAAGATCTGGGGACTAGCGGTAATGAGCAGTTCTTC.

As for this clone: Other DNA sequences in the same sample also yield this CDR3. This chain connects TRBV6-5 to TRBJ2-3; unclear D gene. Germline CDR1 MNHEY, CDR2 SVGAGI. The CDR3 has 15 amino acids. Trimming cost V 5 bases and J 0 bases, with 12 bases left between them. As DNA, the CDR3 is TGTGCCAGCAGTCAAGACGGTACTAGCACAGATACGCAGTATTTT. This gives the protein CASSQDGTSTDTQYF.

This clone was detected only once. The chain employs TRBV28 and TRBJ2-7, with D unresolved. The V end was cut by 2 bases, the J end by 2 bases, with 13 bases between. Germline CDR1 reads MDHEN; CDR2 reads SYDVKM. The CDR3 is made up of 15 amino acids. Here the CDR3 DNA reads TGTGCCAGCAGTTTACCCCGAGTCGGGCCCTACGAGCAGTACTTC. It specifies CASSLPRVGPYEQYF.

V usage is TRBV6-5 and J usage is TRBJ1-2; tentatively, D is TRBD1 (6 bases). CDR1 MNHEY and CDR2 SVGAGI come from the germline V gene. The CDR3 consists of 15 residues. V was pared by 6 bases and J by 4 bases, with 18 bases between. CDR3 loop: CASSLGGGYIYGYTF. The CDR3 bases are TGTGCCAGCAGCCTGGGCGGGGGCTATATCTATGGCTACACCTTC.

Notes on this clone: The sample has other DNA sequences that encode this CDR3 too. V usage is TRBV28 and J usage is TRBJ2-7; the D is unclear. Germline V gives CDR1 MDHEN, CDR2 SYDVKM. The CDR3 spans 12 residues. Trimming removed 5 bases at V and 3 bases at J, with 8 bases between. CDR3 bases: TGTGCCAGCAGTCCACCGGGCTACGAGCAGTACTTC. Its translation: CASSPPGYEQYF.

The gene calls are TRBV29-1 and TRBJ2-1, with unresolved D. The ends were cut back, 3 bases at V and 3 bases at J, with 6 bases in the middle. Germline CDR1 and CDR2: SQVTM and ANQGSEA. This CDR3 spans 12 amino acids. DNA of the CDR3: TGCAGCGTTGAGGGCAACTACAATGAGCAGTTCTTC. Protein sequence: CSVEGNYNEQFF.

On this clone itself: The same CDR3 is also encoded by other DNA sequences in this sample. This chain's CDR3 is CASSVDSGGTEAFF. CDR3 nucleotides: TGTGCCAGCAGCGTAGATTCGGGGGGCACTGAAGCTTTCTTT. The chain joins TRBV9 to TRBJ1-1, with a weak D call TRBD1 (5 bases). The CDR3 runs 14 residues. Germline lookup yields CDR1 SGDLS and CDR2 YYNGEE. Trimming removed 0 bases from V and 4 bases from J, with 10 bases in between.

This rearrangement joins TRBV27 to TRBJ2-3, with TRBD2 matching 14 bases. J gave up 4 bases and V 4 bases, and 7 bases lay outside the gene matches. Germline V CDR1 and CDR2: MNHEY, SMNVEV (reference sequence). This CDR3 region has 17 residues. As DNA, the CDR3 is TGTGCCAGCAGTTCAGAGGGACTAGCGGGGGAGGCAGATACGCAGTATTTT. Translating it yields CASSSEGLAGEADTQYF.

This clone was detected only once. This chain links TRBV7-9 with TRBJ1-3; 7 positions match TRBD1. V shed 2 bases and J 4 bases; nucleotides not matched to a gene: 2. The germline gives CDR1 SEHNR, CDR2 FQNEAQ (reference sequence). The CDR3 runs 14 residues. The CDR3: CASSLRGQGNTIYF. The DNA for the CDR3 is TGTGCCAGCAGCTTAAGGGGGCAGGGAAACACCATATATTTT.

The chain combines TRBV9 with TRBJ1-1; D may be TRBD1 (5 bases). With 3 bases removed from V and 1 base from J, the gap between germline ends came to 13 bases. The CDR3 totals 15 residues. Germline V gene sequence: CDR1 SGDLS, CDR2 YYNGEE. The CDR3 here is CASSATQVTNTEAFF. CDR3 nucleotide sequence: TGTGCCAGCAGCGCCACACAGGTTACGAACACTGAAGCTTTCTTT.

In its sample, this clone was seen once. The chain recombines TRBV5-1 with TRBJ2-7; 8 bases agree with TRBD1. Germline assignment: CDR1 SGHRS and CDR2 YFSETQ. V trimming: 8 bases; J trimming: 5 bases; junction bases outside the gene matches: 6. The CDR3 consists of 12 residues. This CDR3 is CARPRTGNEQYF. DNA of the CDR3: TGCGCCAGGCCACGGACAGGGAACGAGCAGTACTTC.

The chain joins TRBV27 to TRBJ2-3; perhaps TRBD1 as D (5 bases). The CDR3 is made up of 16 amino acids. Between the trimmed V and J ends, which lost 4 bases and 0 bases, there was a span of 14 bases. CDR1 and CDR2 (germline): MNHEY, SMNVEV (reference sequence). The CDR3 reads CASSSWTQPSTDTQYF. CDR3 DNA: TGTGCCAGCAGTTCTTGGACACAACCAAGCACAGATACGCAGTATTTT.

The V gene is TRBV21-1, the J gene TRBJ2-3; the D call in the table, TRBD1, was not verified against the DNA. TRBV21-1 is noted as a pseudogene. CDR3 length: 17 residues. CDR3 sequence: CASSTRQAALYVDTQYF. The DNA for the CDR3 is TGTGCCAGCAGCACCAGACAGGCCGCGCTGTATGTAGATACGCAGTATTTT.

This chain uses TRBV11-2 with TRBJ2-1; TRBD2 matches at 9 bases. Per the germline V gene, CDR1 is SGHAT and CDR2 is FQNNGV. J lost 3 bases, V lost 1 base, and 4 bases had no gene match. The CDR3 covers 16 residues. DNA for the CDR3: TGTGCCAGCAGCTTAGTAGGACTAGCGTACTACAATGAGCAGTTCTTC. Translating gives CASSLVGLAYYNEQFF.

The rearrangement joins TRBV25-1 to TRBJ2-7; maybe TRBD1 (5 bases). The V end was cut by 3 bases, the J end by 4 bases, with 10 bases between. CDR3 length equals 13 residues. In germline, CDR1 is MGHDK, CDR2 SYGVNS. The CDR3 protein is CASSDGQGYEQYF. CDR3 nucleotides: TGTGCCAGCAGTGATGGGCAGGGATACGAGCAGTACTTC.

This rearrangement joins TRBV15 to TRBJ1-4; D is ambiguous. The CDR3 spans 16 residues. Germline CDR1 is LNHNV and CDR2 is YYDKDF (reference sequence). V gave up 5 bases and J gave up 3 bases, with 16 bases separating them. Here the CDR3 reads CATSRSEKGPNEKLFF. The CDR3 DNA is TGTGCCACCAGCCGTTCTGAGAAAGGGCCTAATGAAAAACTGTTTTTT.

The rearrangement joins TRBV7-6 to TRBJ2-7; unclear D gene. Deletions cut 4 bases from V and 4 bases from J, with 8 bases between. The CDR3 is 12 residues long. Germline CDR1 SGHVS, CDR2 FNYEAQ. For the CDR3, the DNA is TGTGCCAGCAGCTCCGTCGGGTACGAGCAGTACTTC. Protein product: CASSSVGYEQYF. The variable domain in full, completed from reference TRBV7-6 and TRBJ2-7, reads GAGVSQSPRYKVTKRGQDVALRCDPISGHVSLYWYRQALGQGPEFLTYFNYEAQQDKSGLPNDRFSAERPEGSISTLTIQRTEQRDSAMYRCASSSVGYEQYFGPGTRLTVT.

Regarding this clone: This specimen includes other DNA sequences encoding the same CDR3. This rearrangement joins TRBV30 to TRBJ1-1, with D possibly matching TRBD1 (5 bases). This CDR3 is built from 12 residues. The germline V and J ends were trimmed by 5 bases and 5 bases, with 12 bases remaining between them. Germline V CDR1 and CDR2: GTSNPN, SVGIG (reference sequence). CDR3 amino acids: CAWSLGGTEAFF. The CDR3 bases are TGTGCCTGGTCGCTGGGGGGAACTGAAGCTTTCTTT.

V and J are TRBV13 and TRBJ2-5; TRBD1 or TRBD2 may be the D gene (6 bases each). The DNA end lines up better with TRBJ2-7; the J call may be wrong. The CDR3 totals 13 residues. Germline CDR1 and CDR2: PRHDT and FYEKMQ (reference sequence). The CDR3 coding sequence is TGTGCCAGCAGTCCAGAGGGGGGCGACGAGCAGTACTTC. Residues: CASSPEGGDEQYF.

The rearrangement joins TRBV4-3 to TRBJ2-1; D assignment may be TRBD1 or TRBD2 (6 bases each). V lost 4 bases and J lost 4, with 14 bases in between. This CDR3 is built from 15 residues. Germline loops: CDR1 LGHNA, CDR2 YSLEER. CDR3 nucleotides: TGCGCCAGCAGCCCAAGAGGAGGGGGGTACAATGAGCAGTTCTTC. It specifies CASSPRGGGYNEQFF.

This clone showed up just once. The V call is TRBV10-3, the J call TRBJ2-1; D not resolved. With 10 bases removed from V and 6 bases from J, the gap between germline ends came to 13 bases. The CDR3 runs 12 residues. Per the germline V gene, CDR1 is ENHRY and CDR2 is SYGVKD. The CDR3 nucleotides are TGTGCCACCCGACCGGTCGGCAATGAGCAGTTCTTC. This encodes CATRPVGNEQFF.